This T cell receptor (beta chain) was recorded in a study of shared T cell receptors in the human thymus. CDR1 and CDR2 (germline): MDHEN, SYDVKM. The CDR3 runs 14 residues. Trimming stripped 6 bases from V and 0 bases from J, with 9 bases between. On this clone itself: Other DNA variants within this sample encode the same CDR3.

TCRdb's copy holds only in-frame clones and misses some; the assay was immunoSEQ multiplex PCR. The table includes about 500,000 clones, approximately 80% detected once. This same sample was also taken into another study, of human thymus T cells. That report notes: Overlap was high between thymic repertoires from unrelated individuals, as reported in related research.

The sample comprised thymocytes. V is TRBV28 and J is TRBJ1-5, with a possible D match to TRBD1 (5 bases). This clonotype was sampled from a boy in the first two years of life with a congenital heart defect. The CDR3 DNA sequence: TGTGCCAGCAGACTCAGGGTTAGCAATCAGCCCCAGCATTTT. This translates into CASRLRVSNQPQHF.